The sequence of this T cell receptor beta chain was determined in a study of cytomegalovirus exposure and HLA in healthy donors. The wider study: Earlier, 150 million to 200 million T cells were analyzed, and 117 million unique TCR beta sequences were found among them. Of all 380 or so donors who were genotyped, roughly 83% belonged to the Caucasian-associated ancestry cluster.

Per the germline V gene, CDR1 is SGHVS and CDR2 is FQNEAQ. V lost 3 bases to trimming and J lost 4 bases, with 13 bases between them. The CDR3 extends over 15 amino acids. In the PCR, 60 Vbeta and 13 Jbeta primers were used. The method was immunoSEQ multiplex PCR; TCRdb's version includes in-frame clones alone and lacks a portion of them. The sample includes about 180,000 clones, less than 85% of them seen just once. In the case of this clone: Its specificity is not known.

Findings and caveats of the study: A later analysis found most CMV-associated TCR beta chains apparently HLA-restricted. Reports state that TCR beta sequences accurately predicted most subjects' HLA-A and HLA-B alleles.

The source is a man aged 18 to 30 in good health and CMV-seronegative. The chain recombines TRBV7-8 with TRBJ2-1; D remains ambiguous. The sequenced sample consisted of PBMCs. The CDR3 nucleotides are TGTGCCAGCAGCTTCGACAAAAGCAAGTACAATGAGCAGTTCTTC. Protein: CASSFDKSKYNEQFF.